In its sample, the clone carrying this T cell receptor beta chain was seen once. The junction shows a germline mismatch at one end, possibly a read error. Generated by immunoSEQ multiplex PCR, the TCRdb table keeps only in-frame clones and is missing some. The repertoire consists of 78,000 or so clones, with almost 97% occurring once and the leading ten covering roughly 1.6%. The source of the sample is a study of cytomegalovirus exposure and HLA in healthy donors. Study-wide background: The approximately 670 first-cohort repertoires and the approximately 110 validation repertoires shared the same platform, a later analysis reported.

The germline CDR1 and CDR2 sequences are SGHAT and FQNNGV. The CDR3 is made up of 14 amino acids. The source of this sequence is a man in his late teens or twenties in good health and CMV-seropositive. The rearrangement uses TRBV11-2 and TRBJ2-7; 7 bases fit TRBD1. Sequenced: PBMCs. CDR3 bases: TGTGCCAGCAGCCTAGACAGGGTAAATGGCGAGCAGTACTTC. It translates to CASSLDRVNGEQYF. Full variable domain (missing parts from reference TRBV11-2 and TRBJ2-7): EAGVAQSPRYKIIEKRQSVAFWCNPISGHATLYWYQQILGQGPKLLIQFQNNGVVDDSQLPKDRFSAERLKGVDSTLKIQPAKLEDSAVYLCASSLDRVNGEQYFGPGTRLTVT.